This T cell receptor beta chain was captured in a study of cytomegalovirus exposure and HLA in healthy donors. As for the study in general: Genotyping showed 81% of almost 400 donors falling in the Caucasian-associated ancestry cluster. Findings of the study overall: Earlier analysis looked at TCR beta V segments, and most were productive about 90% or about 30% of the time.

As regards this clone: Its antigen is unknown.

Trimming shortened V by 0 bases and J by 1 base, and 10 bases separated the two germline ends. Germline assignment: CDR1 MNHNY and CDR2 SVGAGI (reference sequence). The CDR3 has 16 residues. Primers for the PCR totalled 60 Vbeta and 13 Jbeta. In the original processing: Unique TCR beta chains totaled roughly 79 million in a later count, with roughly 12 million of them shared. Sequenced by immunoSEQ multiplex PCR; TCRdb stores in-frame clones only, minus some. That table furnishes V, J and clone size, whereas the DNA furnished D and trimming. The sample records some 180,000 clones, over 65% being singletons.

The V gene is TRBV6-6, the J gene TRBJ2-4; D gene ambiguous. The sequence came from a woman aged 25-40 years in good health and CMV-seronegative. Material for sequencing was PBMCs. DNA for the CDR3: TGTGCCAGCAGTTACTCGACAAACACGGCCAAAAACATTCAGTACTTC. It translates to CASSYSTNTAKNIQYF.